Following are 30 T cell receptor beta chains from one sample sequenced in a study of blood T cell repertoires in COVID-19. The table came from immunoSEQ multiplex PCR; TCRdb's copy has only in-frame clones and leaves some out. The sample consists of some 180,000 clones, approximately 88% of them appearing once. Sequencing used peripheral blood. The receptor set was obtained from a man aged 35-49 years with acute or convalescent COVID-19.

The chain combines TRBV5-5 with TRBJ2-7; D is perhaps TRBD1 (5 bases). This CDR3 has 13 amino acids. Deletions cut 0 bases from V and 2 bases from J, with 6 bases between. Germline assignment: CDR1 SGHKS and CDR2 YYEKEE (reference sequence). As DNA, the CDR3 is TGTGCCAGCAGCTTGGAAGGGGCCTACGAGCAGTACTTC. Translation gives CASSLEGAYEQYF.

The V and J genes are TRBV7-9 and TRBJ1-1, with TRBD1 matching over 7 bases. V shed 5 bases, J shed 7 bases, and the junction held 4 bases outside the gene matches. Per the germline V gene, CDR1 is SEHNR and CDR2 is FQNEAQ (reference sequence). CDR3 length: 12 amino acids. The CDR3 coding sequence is TGTGCCAGCAGCCCAGGGGGGCGTGAAGCTTTCTTT. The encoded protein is CASSPGGREAFF.

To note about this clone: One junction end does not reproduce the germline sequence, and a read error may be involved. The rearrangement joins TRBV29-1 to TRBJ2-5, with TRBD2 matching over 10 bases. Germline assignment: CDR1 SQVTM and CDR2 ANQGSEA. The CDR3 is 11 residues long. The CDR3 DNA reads TGCAGCTCGGCTAGCGGGGGCCCAATAAACTTC. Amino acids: CSSASGGPINF.

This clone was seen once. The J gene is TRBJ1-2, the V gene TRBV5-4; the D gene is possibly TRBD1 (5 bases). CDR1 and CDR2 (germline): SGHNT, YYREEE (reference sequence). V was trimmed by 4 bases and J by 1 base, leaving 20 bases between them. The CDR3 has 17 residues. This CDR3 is CASSAGLRGLHNYGYTF. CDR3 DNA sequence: TGTGCCAGCAGCGCGGGATTGAGGGGACTCCATAACTATGGCTACACCTTC.

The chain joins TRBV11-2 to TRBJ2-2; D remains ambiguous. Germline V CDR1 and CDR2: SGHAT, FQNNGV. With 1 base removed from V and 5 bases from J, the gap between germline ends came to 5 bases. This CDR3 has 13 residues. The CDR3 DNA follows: TGTGCCAGCAGCTTAGCCGTTACCGGGGAGCTGTTTTTT. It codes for CASSLAVTGELFF.

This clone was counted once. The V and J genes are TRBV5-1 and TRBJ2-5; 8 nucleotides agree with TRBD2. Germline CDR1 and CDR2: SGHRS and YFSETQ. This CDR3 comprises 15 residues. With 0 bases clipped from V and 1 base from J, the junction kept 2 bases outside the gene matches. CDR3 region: CASSLVAGFQETQYF. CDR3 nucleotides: TGCGCCAGCAGCTTGGTAGCGGGGTTCCAAGAGACCCAGTACTTC.

The DNA for the CDR3 is TGTGCCAGTAGTACGGACTCCCTAAGCGGGGGCACTGAAGCTTTCTTT. Translated: CASSTDSLSGGTEAFF. This sequence joins TRBV19 and TRBJ1-1; D is perhaps TRBD1 (5 bases). The CDR3 consists of 16 residues. In germline, CDR1 is LNHDA, CDR2 SQIVND (reference sequence). Trimming left V 4 bases short and J 4 bases short, with 19 bases between.

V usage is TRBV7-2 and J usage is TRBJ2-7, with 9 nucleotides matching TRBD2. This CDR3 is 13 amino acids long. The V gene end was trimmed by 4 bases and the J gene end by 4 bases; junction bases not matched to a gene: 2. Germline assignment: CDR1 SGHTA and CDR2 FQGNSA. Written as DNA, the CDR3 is TGTGCCAGCAGCTGGGGACTAGCTTACGAGCAGTACTTC. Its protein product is CASSWGLAYEQYF.

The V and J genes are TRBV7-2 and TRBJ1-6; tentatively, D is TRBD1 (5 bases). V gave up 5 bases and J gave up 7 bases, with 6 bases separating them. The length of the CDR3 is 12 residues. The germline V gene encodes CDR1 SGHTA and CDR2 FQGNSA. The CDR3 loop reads CASSNRNSPLHF. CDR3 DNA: TGTGCCAGCAGCAACAGGAATTCACCCCTCCACTTT.

CDR3 nucleotides: TGTGCCAGCAGCAGTCCGGGACTAGGCGAGCAGTACTTC. Encoded protein: CASSSPGLGEQYF. The V and J genes are TRBV4-2 and TRBJ2-7; 8 nucleotides match TRBD2. The V gene end was trimmed by 5 bases and the J gene end by 6 bases; junction bases not matched to a gene: 6. CDR1 and CDR2 from the germline V gene are LGHNA and YNFKEQ. The CDR3 extends over 13 amino acids.

The CDR3 loop is CASSRPGHLNTEAFF. The CDR3 DNA is TGTGCCAGCAGCCGCCCCGGACATCTGAACACTGAAGCTTTCTTT. V is TRBV4-2 and J is TRBJ1-1; a weak D match, TRBD1 (5 bases). The V end was cut by 4 bases, the J end by 0 bases, with 12 bases between. Germline V lookup: CDR1 LGHNA, CDR2 YNFKEQ. The CDR3 loop spans 15 amino acids.

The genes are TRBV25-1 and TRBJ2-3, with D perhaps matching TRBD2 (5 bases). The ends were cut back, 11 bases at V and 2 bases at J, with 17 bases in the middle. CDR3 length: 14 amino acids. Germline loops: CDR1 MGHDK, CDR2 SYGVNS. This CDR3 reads CAPAVQGSTDTQYF. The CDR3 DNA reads TGTGCCCCAGCGGTTCAAGGGTCCACAGATACGCAGTATTTT.

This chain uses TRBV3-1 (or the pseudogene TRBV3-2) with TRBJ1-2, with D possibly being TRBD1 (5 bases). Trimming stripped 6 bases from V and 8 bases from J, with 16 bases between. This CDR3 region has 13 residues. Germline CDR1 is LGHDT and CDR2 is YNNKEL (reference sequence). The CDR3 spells CASRGGGEPGYTF. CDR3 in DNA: TGTGCCAGCAGGGGAGGAGGGGAGCCGGGCTACACCTTC.

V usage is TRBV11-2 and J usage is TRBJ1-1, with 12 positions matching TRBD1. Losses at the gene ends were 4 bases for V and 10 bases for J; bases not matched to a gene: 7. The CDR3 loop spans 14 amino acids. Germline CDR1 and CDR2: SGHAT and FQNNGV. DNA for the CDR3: TGTGCCAGCAGCTGGGGGGGACAGGGGGCTGCAGCTTTCTTT. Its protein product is CASSWGGQGAAAFF.

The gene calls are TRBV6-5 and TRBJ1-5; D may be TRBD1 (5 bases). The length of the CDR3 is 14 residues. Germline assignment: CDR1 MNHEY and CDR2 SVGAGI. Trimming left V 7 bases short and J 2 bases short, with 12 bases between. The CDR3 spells CASTPGLGNQPQHF. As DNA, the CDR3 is TGTGCCAGCACCCCAGGGTTAGGCAATCAGCCCCAGCATTTT.

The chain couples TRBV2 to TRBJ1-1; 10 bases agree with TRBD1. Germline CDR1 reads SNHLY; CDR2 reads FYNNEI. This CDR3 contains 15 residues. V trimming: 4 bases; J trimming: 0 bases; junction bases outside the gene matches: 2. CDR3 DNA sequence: TGTGCCAGCAGTGGACAGGGGGCATTGAACACTGAAGCTTTCTTT. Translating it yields CASSGQGALNTEAFF.

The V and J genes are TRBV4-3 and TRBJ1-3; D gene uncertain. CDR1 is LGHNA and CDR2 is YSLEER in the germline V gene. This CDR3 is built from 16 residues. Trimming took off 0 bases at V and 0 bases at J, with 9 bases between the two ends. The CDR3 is CASSQDLPLSGNTIYF. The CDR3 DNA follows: TGCGCCAGCAGCCAAGATCTTCCCCTCTCTGGAAACACCATATATTTT.

In DNA, the CDR3 is TGTGCCTGGTCCGACAGGGTTGGAAACACCATATATTTT. It encodes CAWSDRVGNTIYF. The chain carries TRBV30 and TRBJ1-3; TRBD1 aligns across 7 bases. From germline, CDR1 is GTSNPN and CDR2 SVGIG (reference sequence). The V and J ends lost 5 bases and 3 bases, in that order; junction bases with no gene match: 4. The CDR3 consists of 13 residues. The full variable domain, rest sourced from reference TRBV30 and TRBJ1-3, is SQTIHQWPATLVQPVGSPLSLECTVEGTSNPNLYWYRQAAGRGLQLLFYSVGIGQISSEVPQNLSASRPQDRQFILSSKKLLLSDSGFYLCAWSDRVGNTIYFGEGSWLTVV.

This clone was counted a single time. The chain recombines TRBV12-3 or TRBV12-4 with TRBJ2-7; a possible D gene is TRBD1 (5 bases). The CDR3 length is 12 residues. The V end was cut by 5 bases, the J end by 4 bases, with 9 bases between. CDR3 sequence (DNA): TGTGCCAGCAGTCGAAACAGGTACGAGCAGTACTTC. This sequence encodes CASSRNRYEQYF.

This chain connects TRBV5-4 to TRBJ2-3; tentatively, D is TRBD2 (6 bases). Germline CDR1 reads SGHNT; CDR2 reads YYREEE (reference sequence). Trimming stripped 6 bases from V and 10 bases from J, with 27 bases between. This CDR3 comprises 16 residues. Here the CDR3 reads CASMGEAGPGGGAQYF. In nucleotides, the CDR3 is TGTGCCAGCATGGGGGAGGCGGGTCCTGGCGGAGGTGCGCAGTATTTT.

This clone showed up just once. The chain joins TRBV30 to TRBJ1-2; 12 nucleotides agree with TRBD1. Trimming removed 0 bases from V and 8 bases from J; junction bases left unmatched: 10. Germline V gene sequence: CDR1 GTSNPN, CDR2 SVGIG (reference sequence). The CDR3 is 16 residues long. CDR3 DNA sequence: TGTGCCTGGAGTGTACTTTTTCCCGGGACAGGGGGCGGCTACACCTTC. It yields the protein CAWSVLFPGTGGGYTF.

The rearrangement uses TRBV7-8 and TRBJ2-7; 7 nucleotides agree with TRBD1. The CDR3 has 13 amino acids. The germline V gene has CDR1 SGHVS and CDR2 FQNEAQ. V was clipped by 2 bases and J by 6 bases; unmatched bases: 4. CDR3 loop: CASSLNGQVEQYF. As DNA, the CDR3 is TGTGCCAGCAGCTTAAACGGACAGGTCGAGCAGTACTTC.

Here the CDR3 reads CASSVRDSSYEQYF. Here the CDR3 DNA reads TGTGCCAGCAGCGTGAGGGACAGCTCCTACGAGCAGTACTTC. The V and J genes are TRBV9 and TRBJ2-7, with TRBD1 matching 7 bases. Germline CDR1 and CDR2: SGDLS and YYNGEE. The CDR3 is 14 residues long. Trimming removed 2 bases from V and 0 bases from J; junction bases left unmatched: 2.

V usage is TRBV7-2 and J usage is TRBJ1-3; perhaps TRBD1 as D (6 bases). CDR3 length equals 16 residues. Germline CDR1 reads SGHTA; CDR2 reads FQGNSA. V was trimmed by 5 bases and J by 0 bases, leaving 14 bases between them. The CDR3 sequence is CASSRSTGPSGNTIYF. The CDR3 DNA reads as TGTGCCAGCAGCCGTTCGACAGGCCCCTCTGGAAACACCATATATTTT. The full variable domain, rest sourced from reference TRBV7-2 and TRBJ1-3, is GAGVSQSPSNKVTEKGKDVELRCDPISGHTALYWYRQSLGQGLEFLIYFQGNSAPDKSGLPSDRFSAERTGGSVSTLTIQRTQQEDSAVYLCASSRSTGPSGNTIYFGEGSWLTVV.

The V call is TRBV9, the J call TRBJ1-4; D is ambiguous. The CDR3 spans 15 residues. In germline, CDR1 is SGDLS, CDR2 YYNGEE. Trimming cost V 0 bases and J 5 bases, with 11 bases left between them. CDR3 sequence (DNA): TGTGCCAGCAGCGTAGATTGGGCAGGCAATGAAAAACTGTTTTTT. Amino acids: CASSVDWAGNEKLFF.

The CDR3, as DNA: TGTGCCAGCAGCTTCAAGGGAGGGGCGGGGGAGACCCAGTACTTC. Translating gives CASSFKGGAGETQYF. The chain employs TRBV5-6 and TRBJ2-5; 7 nucleotides line up with TRBD2. The CDR3 loop spans 15 amino acids. CDR1 and CDR2 from the germline V gene are SGHDT and YYEEEE. V shed 2 bases, J shed 5 bases, and the junction held 9 bases outside the gene matches. Full variable domain (missing parts from reference TRBV5-6 and TRBJ2-5): DAGVTQSPTHLIKTRGQQVTLRCSPKSGHDTVSWYQQALGQGPQFIFQYYEEEERQRGNFPDRFSGHQFPNYSSELNVNALLLGDSALYLCASSFKGGAGETQYFGPGTRLLVL.

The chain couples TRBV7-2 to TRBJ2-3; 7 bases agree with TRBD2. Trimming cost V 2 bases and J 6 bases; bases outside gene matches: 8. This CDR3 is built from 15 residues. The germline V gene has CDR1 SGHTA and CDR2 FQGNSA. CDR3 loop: CASSLNRPGGDTQYF. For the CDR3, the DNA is TGTGCCAGCAGCTTAAATAGGCCCGGGGGGGATACGCAGTATTTT.

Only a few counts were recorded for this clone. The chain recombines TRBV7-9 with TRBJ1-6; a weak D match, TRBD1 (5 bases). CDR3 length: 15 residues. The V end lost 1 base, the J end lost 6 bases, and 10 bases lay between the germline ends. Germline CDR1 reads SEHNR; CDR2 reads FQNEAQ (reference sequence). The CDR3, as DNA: TGTGCCAGCAGCTTAGGGGGCTTGGGTAATTCACCCCTCCACTTT. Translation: CASSLGGLGNSPLHF.

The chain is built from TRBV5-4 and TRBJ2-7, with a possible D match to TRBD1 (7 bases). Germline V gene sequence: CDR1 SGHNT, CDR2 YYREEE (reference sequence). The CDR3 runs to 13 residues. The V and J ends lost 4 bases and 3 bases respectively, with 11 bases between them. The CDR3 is CASSQGGSYEQYF. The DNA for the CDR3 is TGTGCCAGCAGCCAGGGGGGTAGCTACGAGCAGTACTTC.

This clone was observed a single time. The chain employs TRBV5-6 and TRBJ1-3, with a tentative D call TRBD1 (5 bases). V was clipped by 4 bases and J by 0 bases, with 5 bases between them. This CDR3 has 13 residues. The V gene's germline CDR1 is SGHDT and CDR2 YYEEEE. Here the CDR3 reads CASSGASGNTIYF. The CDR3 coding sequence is TGTGCCAGCAGCGGGGCCTCTGGAAACACCATATATTTT. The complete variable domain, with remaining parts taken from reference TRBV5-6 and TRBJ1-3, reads DAGVTQSPTHLIKTRGQQVTLRCSPKSGHDTVSWYQQALGQGPQFIFQYYEEEERQRGNFPDRFSGHQFPNYSSELNVNALLLGDSALYLCASSGASGNTIYFGEGSWLTVV.